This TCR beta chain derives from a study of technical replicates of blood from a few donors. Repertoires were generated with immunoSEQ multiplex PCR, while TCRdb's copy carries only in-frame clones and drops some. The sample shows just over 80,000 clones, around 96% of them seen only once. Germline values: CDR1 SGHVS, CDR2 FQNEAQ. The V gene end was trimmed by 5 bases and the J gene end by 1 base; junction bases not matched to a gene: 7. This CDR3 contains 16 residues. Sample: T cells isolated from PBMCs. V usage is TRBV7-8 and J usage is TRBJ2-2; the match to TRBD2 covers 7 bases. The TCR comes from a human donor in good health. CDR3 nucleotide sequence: TGTGCCAGCAGCCGATCCGGCGGGAGGAACACCGGGGAGCTGTTTTTT. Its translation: CASSRSGGRNTGELFF.